These 20 T cell receptor beta chains originate from one sample sequenced in a study of response to subunit inactivated influenza vaccine. In TCRdb, the RT-PCR reads were re-called with MiXCR into one record per CDR3 protein. The sample lists approximately 730,000 distinct CDR3 sequences, approximately 13% occurring once. The source was PBMCs from blood, collected around two weeks before vaccination. The origin of the receptors is a man between 45 and 60 years old who received an inactivated influenza vaccine.

This clonotype was counted a few times. J is TRBJ2-2 and V is TRBV5-1; perhaps D is TRBD1 or TRBD2 (6 bases each). V shed 5 bases and J shed 2 bases, with 13 bases lying between them. Germline CDR1 SGHRS, CDR2 YFSETQ. This CDR3 spans 15 amino acids. CDR3 DNA: TGCGCCAGCAGGCCGAGGGGGGATAACACCGGGGAGCTGTTTTTT. Its translation: CASRPRGDNTGELFF.

This clonotype was counted at least ten times. The J gene is TRBJ2-1, the V gene TRBV20-1; TRBD2 is a possible D gene (6 bases). CDR1 and CDR2 from the germline V gene are DFQATT and SNEGSKA (reference sequence). V shed 1 base and J shed 4 bases, with 14 bases lying between them. The CDR3 is made up of 15 amino acids. The CDR3 DNA sequence: TGCAGTGCTAGAGTAGCGGCCAGGGTGTACAATGAGCAGTTCTTC. Protein: CSARVAARVYNEQFF.

This clonotype was recorded a few times. The genes are TRBV19 and TRBJ2-7; D perhaps matches TRBD1 (6 bases). Germline CDR1 LNHDA, CDR2 SQIVND (reference sequence). The V end lost 6 bases, the J end lost 2 bases, and 11 bases lay between the germline ends. The CDR3 is made up of 13 amino acids. As DNA, the CDR3 is TGTGCCAGTAGCGACAGGCTAGCCTACGAGCAGTACTTC. It is translated as CASSDRLAYEQYF.

The chain carries TRBV6-5 and TRBJ2-5; D is ambiguous. The V gene lost 2 bases and the J gene lost 1 base, with 11 bases spanning the gap. The CDR3 spans 15 residues. CDR1 and CDR2 (germline): MNHEY, SVGAGI. The CDR3 is CASSYRGPTQETQYF. The CDR3 DNA sequence: TGTGCCAGCAGTTACCGCGGACCCACCCAAGAGACCCAGTACTTC.

This clonotype was seen only a few times. The V and J genes are TRBV29-1 and TRBJ2-1; 8 nucleotides align to TRBD2. There are 16 residues in the CDR3. Germline CDR1 and CDR2: SQVTM and ANQGSEA. Trimming at V came to 7 bases and at J to 1 base, leaving 12 bases not matched to a gene. The CDR3 DNA follows: TGCAGCGGATCCCGAGGACGGGAGGGTTCCTACAATGAGCAGTTCTTC. Its protein is CSGSRGREGSYNEQFF.

The chain carries TRBV4-3 and TRBJ2-7, with D uncertain. Germline CDR1 is LGHNA and CDR2 is YSLEER. Trimming removed 3 bases from V and 0 bases from J, with 15 bases in between. This CDR3 is 16 amino acids long. The CDR3 spells CASSHVLGSSSYEQYF. DNA of the CDR3: TGCGCCAGCAGCCATGTGCTGGGGTCCTCCTCCTACGAGCAGTACTTC.

This sequence joins TRBV3-1 and TRBJ1-4; tentatively, D is TRBD1 (5 bases). This CDR3 has 17 amino acids. From germline, CDR1 is LGHDT and CDR2 YNNKEL (reference sequence). V gave up 11 bases and J gave up 0 bases, with 22 bases separating them. The CDR3 bases are TGTGCCTCCAGCGCCGGGGGTAACTACGCAACTAATGAAAAACTGTTTTTT. This codes for CASSAGGNYATNEKLFF.

V gene TRBV28 combines with J gene TRBJ2-7; D is perhaps TRBD1 (6 bases). CDR1 is MDHEN, CDR2 SYDVKM, per germline. Deletions cut 5 bases from V and 4 bases from J, with 12 bases between. This CDR3 is built from 13 residues. CDR3 protein: CASSKGTPYEQYF. The CDR3 DNA follows: TGTGCCAGCAGTAAAGGGACACCTTACGAGCAGTACTTC.

This clonotype has a handful of counts. The chain carries TRBV12-3 or TRBV12-4 and TRBJ2-3, with D perhaps TRBD2 (6 bases). The CDR3 sequence is 12 residues long. V dropped 8 bases and J dropped 2 bases, with 8 bases sitting between them. The CDR3 DNA reads as TGTGCCAGCGGGGGGAACACAGATACGCAGTATTTT. Its translation is CASGGNTDTQYF.

The rearrangement joins TRBV7-9 to TRBJ2-7; TRBD1 is a possible D gene (7 bases). V lost 5 bases to trimming and J lost 6 bases, with 14 bases between them. In germline, CDR1 is SEHNR, CDR2 FQNEAQ (reference sequence). This CDR3 is 13 amino acids long. The CDR3 sequence is CASSLQGGGEQYF. The CDR3, as DNA: TGTGCCAGCAGCCTCCAGGGGGGAGGCGAGCAGTACTTC.

The V gene is TRBV18, the J gene TRBJ2-1, with a weak D call TRBD1 (6 bases). Germline V gene sequence: CDR1 KGHSH, CDR2 LQKENI. V gave up 3 bases and J gave up 1 base, with 16 bases separating them. This CDR3 has 17 residues. The CDR3 nucleotides read TGTGCCAGCTCACCCCGGCAGGGGCAGGGGTCCTACAATGAGCAGTTCTTC. Amino acids: CASSPRQGQGSYNEQFF.

This clonotype occurred a few times. Germline is not matched at one junction end, which may reflect a read error. This sequence joins TRBV18 and TRBJ2-1; D not resolved. In germline, CDR1 is KGHSH, CDR2 LQKENI. The CDR3 is 13 residues long. CDR3 DNA: TGTGCCAGCTCCCCACCCCCCACCAATGAGCAGTTCTTC. It encodes CASSPPPTNEQFF.

There are a few counts of this clonotype. This chain joins TRBV7-9 and TRBJ2-5, with 9 positions matching TRBD1. This CDR3 has 14 amino acids. Per germline, CDR1 SEHNR and CDR2 FQNEAQ (reference sequence). V was clipped by 11 bases and J by 5 bases; unmatched bases: 12. CDR3 sequence (DNA): TGTGCCGGCCGGGCACAGGGGGCGGGTGAGACCCAGTACTTC. Amino acid sequence: CAGRAQGAGETQYF.

V is TRBV11-2 and J is TRBJ1-2; TRBD1 matches at 7 bases. J was trimmed by 4 bases and V by 3 bases; bases with no gene match: 8. Germline V gene sequence: CDR1 SGHAT, CDR2 FQNNGV. The CDR3 is 15 amino acids. CDR3 sequence (DNA): TGTGCCAGCAGCTTGGATACAGGGGCCCGCTATGGCTACACCTTC. Translated: CASSLDTGARYGYTF.

This clonotype was seen a few times. The CDR3, as DNA: TGTGCCAGCAGCTTATCTAGCGGGAGTAATAATGAGCAGTTCTTC. This sequence encodes CASSLSSGSNNEQFF. The chain combines TRBV7-2 with TRBJ2-1; TRBD2 agrees at 10 bases. CDR1 SGHTA and CDR2 FQGNSA come from the germline V gene. CDR3 length: 15 amino acids. Unmatched junction bases numbered 5, after V lost 2 bases and J lost 7 bases.

This clonotype has more than one count but fewer than ten. The rearrangement links TRBV4-3 to TRBJ2-3; 9 nucleotides align to TRBD2. CDR1 and CDR2 (germline): LGHNA, YSLEER. The V gene end was trimmed by 2 bases and the J gene end by 2 bases; junction bases not matched to a gene: 11. This CDR3 region has 18 residues. CDR3 bases: TGCGCCAGCAGCCAACCCCCCCTCACTAGCGGGTTCACAGATACGCAGTATTTT. Protein: CASSQPPLTSGFTDTQYF.

This clonotype was observed a few times. The rearrangement links TRBV10-3 to TRBJ2-1; weak D call: TRBD2 (5 bases). Germline CDR1 is ENHRY and CDR2 is SYGVKD. CDR3 length: 11 amino acids. The V and J ends lost 6 bases and 5 bases respectively, with 5 bases between them. The DNA for the CDR3 is TGTGCCATCAGACTAGACAATGAGCAGTTCTTC. Its protein product is CAIRLDNEQFF.

This clonotype has ten or more counts. V is TRBV4-1 and J is TRBJ2-1, with D tentatively TRBD1 (6 bases). Per the germline V gene, CDR1 is MGHRA and CDR2 is YSYEKL. Deletions cut 0 bases from V and 1 base from J, with 10 bases between. The CDR3 loop spans 16 amino acids. The CDR3 region is CASSQDPTGSYNEQFF. DNA of the CDR3: TGCGCCAGCAGCCAAGATCCCACAGGGTCCTACAATGAGCAGTTCTTC.

This clonotype was counted only a few times. The V gene is TRBV5-6, the J gene TRBJ2-1; D is uncertain. Trimming stripped 4 bases from V and 8 bases from J, with 13 bases between. The CDR3 sequence is 13 residues long. Germline CDR1 SGHDT, CDR2 YYEEEE. Written as DNA, the CDR3 is TGTGCCAGCAGCATAGGAATTTTCCATGAGCAGTTCTTC. Its translation is CASSIGIFHEQFF.

J is TRBJ2-4 and V is TRBV6-2 or TRBV6-3; D possibly uses TRBD1 or TRBD2 (5 bases each). This CDR3 spans 13 amino acids. Looked up from germline, CDR1 is MNHEY and CDR2 is SVGEGT. V was cut by 8 bases and J by 7 bases, with 15 bases left in between. In nucleotides, the CDR3 is TGTGCCAGCGCCGGGACCTCAGGGAACATTCAGTACTTC. Protein product: CASAGTSGNIQYF.